The rows below give T cell receptor beta chains drawn from one sample of a study of cytomegalovirus exposure and HLA in healthy donors. Some clones are missing from TCRdb's copy, which holds only in-frame ones; the method was immunoSEQ multiplex PCR. The sample gives fewer than 200,000 clones, about 85% of which show up once; about 2.1% is in the top ten. The source material was PBMCs. These receptors all stem from a man aged 18 to 29 in good health and CMV-seropositive. CDR3s include the opening cysteine and the closing phenylalanine or tryptophan. Each record gives: J gene, CDR3 length, V gene, D gene, clone size, CDR3 DNA, CDR3 protein. A D gene is named only where the DNA matches it firmly. Rows give clone size only sometimes, using once, few, many, or a class for an expanded clone.

J gene: TRBJ2-7; CDR3 length: 14; V gene: TRBV11-1; D gene: TRBD2; clone size: NA; CDR3 DNA: TGTGCCAGCAATACGGCGGGGGGGAGTTACGAGCAGTACTTC; CDR3 protein: CASNTAGGSYEQYF
J gene: TRBJ2-7; CDR3 length: 16; V gene: TRBV5-1; D gene: NA; clone size: once; CDR3 DNA: TGCGCCAGCAGCTTGGCTTTTTGGGGCCAAATACCCGAGCAGTACTTC; CDR3 protein: CASSLAFWGQIPEQYF
J gene: TRBJ2-7; CDR3 length: 15; V gene: TRBV7-9; D gene: NA; clone size: few; CDR3 DNA: TGTGCCAGCAGCCCAGTCGGGACTGAAGCCTACGAGCAGTACTTC; CDR3 protein: CASSPVGTEAYEQYF
J gene: TRBJ1-2; CDR3 length: 13; V gene: TRBV28; D gene: NA; clone size: NA; CDR3 DNA: TGTGCCAGCAGATTGACAAGGAACTATGGCTACACCTTC; CDR3 protein: CASRLTRNYGYTF
J gene: TRBJ2-1; CDR3 length: 17; V gene: TRBV7-3; D gene: TRBD1; clone size: NA; CDR3 DNA: TGTGCCAGCAGTCGACAGGGGGCCGCAAGCTCCTACAATGAGCAGTTCTTC; CDR3 protein: CASSRQGAASSYNEQFF
J gene: TRBJ1-1; CDR3 length: 14; V gene: TRBV10-3; D gene: NA; clone size: NA; CDR3 DNA: TGTGCCATCAGTGAGGGACACCCGAACACTGAAGCTTTCTTT; CDR3 protein: CAISEGHPNTEAFF
J gene: TRBJ2-7; CDR3 length: 15; V gene: TRBV7-9; D gene: TRBD2; clone size: NA; CDR3 DNA: TGTGCCAGCAGCCCTTGGGAGGGCCCATTGTACGAGCAGTACTTC; CDR3 protein: CASSPWEGPLYEQYF
J gene: TRBJ1-5; CDR3 length: 17; V gene: TRBV11-2; D gene: NA; clone size: NA; CDR3 DNA: TGTGCCAGCAGCTTAAACTGGGCCCAGGGGCGCAATCAGCCCCAGCATTTT; CDR3 protein: CASSLNWAQGRNQPQHF
J gene: TRBJ1-2; CDR3 length: 20; V gene: TRBV19; D gene: TRBD1; clone size: NA; CDR3 DNA: TGTGCCAGTAGTACGGCAGCCTCGGACAGGGGATTTCGGCGGGACTATGGCTACACCTTC; CDR3 protein: CASSTAASDRGFRRDYGYTF
J gene: TRBJ1-6; CDR3 length: 14; V gene: TRBV5-6; D gene: NA; clone size: NA; CDR3 DNA: TGTGCCAGCAGCCTCGCGGGGGGTAATTCACCCCTCCACTTT; CDR3 protein: CASSLAGGNSPLHF
J gene: TRBJ1-6; CDR3 length: 13; V gene: TRBV19; D gene: NA; clone size: NA; CDR3 DNA: TGTGCCAGTAGTTCTCAGGGCCATTCACCCCTCCACTTT; CDR3 protein: CASSSQGHSPLHF
J gene: TRBJ2-1; CDR3 length: 16; V gene: TRBV5-4; D gene: TRBD1; clone size: NA; CDR3 DNA: TGTGCCAGCAGCGCCACCGGGACAGGGGACCACAATGAGCAGTTCTTC; CDR3 protein: CASSATGTGDHNEQFF
J gene: TRBJ2-3; CDR3 length: 14; V gene: TRBV25-1; D gene: NA; clone size: NA; CDR3 DNA: TGTGCCAGCAGTGGCGGGACAGTCTGGGGTACGCAGTATTTT; CDR3 protein: CASSGGTVWGTQYF
J gene: TRBJ1-5; CDR3 length: 16; V gene: TRBV6-7; D gene: NA; clone size: NA; CDR3 DNA: TGTGCCAGCAGTTCCTCCGGGACGGGAGCGGGTCAGCCCCAGCATTTT; CDR3 protein: CASSSSGTGAGQPQHF
J gene: TRBJ2-5; CDR3 length: 15; V gene: TRBV7-2; D gene: TRBD2; clone size: few; CDR3 DNA: TGTGCCAGCAGCTTAGGCGGGGGACCTCAAGAGACCCAGTACTTC; CDR3 protein: CASSLGGGPQETQYF
J gene: TRBJ2-2; CDR3 length: 15; V gene: TRBV5-4; D gene: TRBD2; clone size: NA; CDR3 DNA: TGTGCCAGCAGCTTACAGCGGGGGGACACCGGGGAGCTGTTTTTT; CDR3 protein: CASSLQRGDTGELFF
J gene: TRBJ1-1; CDR3 length: 13; V gene: TRBV27; D gene: NA; clone size: NA; CDR3 DNA: TGTGCCAGCAGTTTATCGAGGCAGACCGAAGCTTTCTTT; CDR3 protein: CASSLSRQTEAFF
J gene: TRBJ1-2; CDR3 length: 12; V gene: TRBV7-9; D gene: NA; clone size: NA; CDR3 DNA: TGTGCCATAGACGAGGCTGTCTATGGCTACACCTTC; CDR3 protein: CAIDEAVYGYTF
J gene: TRBJ1-1; CDR3 length: 16; V gene: TRBV7-9; D gene: NA; clone size: NA; CDR3 DNA: TGTGCCAGCAGCTCCTTAGACTGGGGGCAGGGCACTGAAGCTTTCTTT; CDR3 protein: CASSSLDWGQGTEAFF
J gene: TRBJ1-2; CDR3 length: 17; V gene: TRBV18; D gene: TRBD1; clone size: NA; CDR3 DNA: TGTGCCAGCTCACCACCGGAGTTTGGAGGACAGGGCATCGGCTACACCTTC; CDR3 protein: CASSPPEFGGQGIGYTF
J gene: TRBJ2-1; CDR3 length: 12; V gene: TRBV4-1; D gene: NA; clone size: NA; CDR3 DNA: TGCGCCAGCAGCTCCACCTACAATGAGCAGTTCTTC; CDR3 protein: CASSSTYNEQFF
J gene: TRBJ1-5; CDR3 length: 16; V gene: TRBV7-9; D gene: NA; clone size: NA; CDR3 DNA: TGTGCCAGCAGCTTGTGGGGCAGTGATAGCAATCAGCCCCAGCATTTT; CDR3 protein: CASSLWGSDSNQPQHF
J gene: TRBJ1-4; CDR3 length: 14; V gene: TRBV7-9; D gene: NA; clone size: NA; CDR3 DNA: TGTTCCAGCAGCTTAACGGGGGAGGGAGAAAAACTGTTTTTT; CDR3 protein: CSSSLTGEGEKLFF
J gene: TRBJ2-1; CDR3 length: 13; V gene: TRBV19; D gene: NA; clone size: NA; CDR3 DNA: TGTGCCAGTAGTTTCTACGAAGTGAATGAGCAGTTCTTC; CDR3 protein: CASSFYEVNEQFF
J gene: TRBJ1-3; CDR3 length: 16; V gene: TRBV5-1; D gene: NA; clone size: NA; CDR3 DNA: TGCGCCAGCAGCCCCTCCGGGACTTCCTCTGGAAACACCATATATTTT; CDR3 protein: CASSPSGTSSGNTIYF
J gene: TRBJ2-7; CDR3 length: 14; V gene: TRBV13; D gene: TRBD1; clone size: NA; CDR3 DNA: TGTGCCAGCAGCCCGGACAGGTCCTTCCCCGAGCAGTACTTC; CDR3 protein: CASSPDRSFPEQYF
J gene: TRBJ2-7; CDR3 length: 14; V gene: TRBV6-5; D gene: TRBD1; clone size: NA; CDR3 DNA: TGTGCCAGCAGCCCGGGACAGTTGGCCTACGAGCAGTACTTC; CDR3 protein: CASSPGQLAYEQYF
J gene: TRBJ2-6; CDR3 length: 15; V gene: TRBV6-4; D gene: NA; clone size: NA; CDR3 DNA: TGTGCCAGCAGTGACGAAGCTTCTGGGGCCAACGTCCTGACTTTC; CDR3 protein: CASSDEASGANVLTF
J gene: TRBJ2-1; CDR3 length: 16; V gene: TRBV11-3; D gene: TRBD2; clone size: once; CDR3 DNA: TGTGCCAGCAGCTTAGAGGGGGGGACGTTATACAATGAGCAGTTCTTC; CDR3 protein: CASSLEGGTLYNEQFF
J gene: TRBJ2-3; CDR3 length: 14; V gene: TRBV9; D gene: TRBD2; clone size: few; CDR3 DNA: TGTGCCAGCAGCCCGGGACTAATCACAGATACGCAGTATTTT; CDR3 protein: CASSPGLITDTQYF
J gene: TRBJ2-3; CDR3 length: 11; V gene: TRBV6-6; D gene: NA; clone size: NA; CDR3 DNA: TGTGCCAGCGGCGGGGCAGATACGCAGTATTTT; CDR3 protein: CASGGADTQYF
J gene: TRBJ2-3; CDR3 length: 16; V gene: TRBV7-2; D gene: TRBD2; clone size: NA; CDR3 DNA: TGTGCCAGCAGCTTGTCCTTAGCGGGGGGCACAGATACGCAGTATTTT; CDR3 protein: CASSLSLAGGTDTQYF
J gene: TRBJ1-4; CDR3 length: 14; V gene: TRBV7-9; D gene: NA; clone size: NA; CDR3 DNA: TGTGCCACGGGGGAGGCCGGGGGTAATGAAAAACTGTTTTTT; CDR3 protein: CATGEAGGNEKLFF
J gene: TRBJ2-7; CDR3 length: 14; V gene: TRBV4-1; D gene: TRBD1; clone size: NA; CDR3 DNA: TGCGCCAGCAGCCAAACCGCCGGGACAGGGAAGCAGTACTTC; CDR3 protein: CASSQTAGTGKQYF
J gene: TRBJ1-1; CDR3 length: 12; V gene: TRBV2; D gene: NA; clone size: NA; CDR3 DNA: TGTGCCAGCAGTGAGGGGGGGACATACCCTTTCTTT; CDR3 protein: CASSEGGTYPFF
J gene: TRBJ1-1; CDR3 length: 13; V gene: TRBV18; D gene: NA; clone size: NA; CDR3 DNA: TGTGCCAGCTTCAGAAGTTTGAACACTGAAGCTTTCTTT; CDR3 protein: CASFRSLNTEAFF
J gene: TRBJ2-6; CDR3 length: 18; V gene: TRBV13; D gene: TRBD2; clone size: NA; CDR3 DNA: TGTGCCAGCAGCCCACGAGGTAGCGGGGGCTCTGGGGCCAACGTCCTGACTTTC; CDR3 protein: CASSPRGSGGSGANVLTF
J gene: TRBJ1-3; CDR3 length: 14; V gene: TRBV25-1; D gene: TRBD1; clone size: NA; CDR3 DNA: TGTGCCAGCAGCCTACAGGGGGAGGGAAACACCATATATTTT; CDR3 protein: CASSLQGEGNTIYF
J gene: TRBJ2-3; CDR3 length: 15; V gene: TRBV10-3; D gene: TRBD2; clone size: NA; CDR3 DNA: TGTGCCATCAGTGTACCAGCGGGAGGTGCAGATACGCAGTATTTT; CDR3 protein: CAISVPAGGADTQYF
J gene: TRBJ1-2; CDR3 length: 13; V gene: TRBV5-1; D gene: NA; clone size: NA; CDR3 DNA: TGCGCCAGCAGCTTGGATGAGGGTTATGGCTACACCTTC; CDR3 protein: CASSLDEGYGYTF
J gene: TRBJ2-1; CDR3 length: 16; V gene: TRBV5-8; D gene: TRBD2; clone size: NA; CDR3 DNA: TGTGCCAGCAGCTTTCGGTCGGCGGGGGGCCGTGGTGAGCAGTTCTTC; CDR3 protein: CASSFRSAGGRGEQFF
J gene: TRBJ2-1; CDR3 length: 14; V gene: TRBV5-1; D gene: TRBD1; clone size: few; CDR3 DNA: TGCGCCAGCAGCGAGTACGGGACAGGGGTTGAGCAGTTCTTC; CDR3 protein: CASSEYGTGVEQFF
J gene: TRBJ2-6; CDR3 length: 17; V gene: TRBV5-1; D gene: TRBD2; clone size: NA; CDR3 DNA: TGCGCCAGCAGCCTGGGGGGGGTCGTCTCTGGGGCCAACGTCCTGACTTTC; CDR3 protein: CASSLGGVVSGANVLTF
J gene: TRBJ1-5; CDR3 length: 12; V gene: TRBV7-9; D gene: NA; clone size: NA; CDR3 DNA: TGTGCCAGCAGCCGGGACACTCAGCCCCAGCATTTT; CDR3 protein: CASSRDTQPQHF
J gene: TRBJ1-6; CDR3 length: 14; V gene: TRBV14; D gene: NA; clone size: NA; CDR3 DNA: TGTGCCAGCAGCCAAGTGGCAGGGTATTCACCCCTCCACTTT; CDR3 protein: CASSQVAGYSPLHF
J gene: TRBJ2-6; CDR3 length: 18; V gene: TRBV29-1; D gene: TRBD1; clone size: NA; CDR3 DNA: TGCAGCGTTGAAGATCACACCTGGTTGGGGCAGGGGGCCAACGGCCTGACTTTC; CDR3 protein: CSVEDHTWLGQGANGLTF
J gene: TRBJ2-5; CDR3 length: 17; V gene: TRBV29-1; D gene: TRBD2; clone size: NA; CDR3 DNA: TGCAGCGTTGGCGGACTAGCGGGGGGCCTGTACCAAGAGACCCAGTACTTC; CDR3 protein: CSVGGLAGGLYQETQYF
J gene: TRBJ2-3; CDR3 length: 14; V gene: TRBV5-1; D gene: NA; clone size: NA; CDR3 DNA: TGCGCCAGCATCCCGGATAGCACGGCAGATACGCAGTATTTT; CDR3 protein: CASIPDSTADTQYF
J gene: TRBJ1-3; CDR3 length: 15; V gene: TRBV6-5; D gene: NA; clone size: NA; CDR3 DNA: TGTGCCAGCACTCCCGCGCTAGTTCCTGGAAACACCATATATTTT; CDR3 protein: CASTPALVPGNTIYF
J gene: TRBJ2-1; CDR3 length: 14; V gene: TRBV14; D gene: TRBD1; clone size: NA; CDR3 DNA: TGTGCCAGCAGCCGGGACAGGGGGCAAAGTGAGCAGTTCTTC; CDR3 protein: CASSRDRGQSEQFF
J gene: TRBJ2-7; CDR3 length: 18; V gene: TRBV4-3; D gene: TRBD2; clone size: few; CDR3 DNA: TGCGCCAGCAGCCGGGACCGGATTGGACTAGCGGGGGGATACGAGCAGTACTTC; CDR3 protein: CASSRDRIGLAGGYEQYF